A selection of T cell receptor beta chains follows, all from one sample in a study of blood T cell repertoires in COVID-19. Here immunoSEQ multiplex PCR was the method, and the copy in TCRdb shows in-frame clones only, minus some. The table lists approximately 85,000 clones, 86% of them singletons. The specimen was peripheral blood. The receptors were sampled from a man over 45 with active or convalescent COVID-19. Each CDR3 is given with its conserved first and last residue. D genes are given only for firm matches. Clone size, where shown, is once, few, many, or a class for clones that have expanded.

abundance,v_gene,d_gene,j_gene,CDR3aa,CDR3nt
.,TRBV24-1,.,TRBJ2-1,CATGDTSGGYNEQFF,TGTGCCACCGGGGACACTAGTGGGGGCTACAATGAGCAGTTCTTC
.,TRBV11-2,TRBD1,TRBJ1-3,CASSLRTGWSSSGNTIYF,TGTGCCAGCAGCTTGCGGACAGGGTGGAGTAGCTCTGGAAACACCATATATTTT
.,TRBV7-2,TRBD1,TRBJ2-5,CASSLAGVWTTGFSQETQYF,TGTGCCAGCAGCTTAGCGGGGGTATGGACGACAGGGTTTTCCCAAGAGACCCAGTACTTC
.,TRBV30,TRBD1,TRBJ1-6,CAWTRDRGDNSPLHF,TGTGCCTGGACGCGGGACAGGGGAGATAATTCACCCCTCCACTTT
.,TRBV28,TRBD1,TRBJ2-4,CASSLRITRDRNIQYF,TGTGCCAGCAGTTTAAGGATTACGAGGGACAGAAACATTCAGTACTTC
.,TRBV5-7,.,TRBJ1-1,CASSLVAGEAFF,TGTGCCAGCAGCTTGGTTGCAGGGGAAGCTTTCTTT
once,TRBV2,.,TRBJ1-2,CASTIRTKGDGYTF,TGTGCCAGCACCATAAGGACGAAGGGAGATGGCTACACCTTC
.,TRBV6-6,TRBD1,TRBJ1-5,CASSYGDRGSNQPQHF,TGTGCCAGCAGTTACGGGGACAGGGGTAGCAATCAGCCCCAGCATTTT
.,TRBV7-9,.,TRBJ1-2,CASIKGGLNGYTF,TGTGCCAGCATCAAGGGAGGGTTGAATGGCTACACCTTC
.,TRBV28,.,TRBJ2-7,CASSESRQYF,TGTGCCAGCAGTGAGAGCCGGCAGTACTTC
.,TRBV29-1,.,TRBJ2-7,CSVEQGSYEQYF,TGCAGCGTTGAACAGGGGTCCTACGAGCAGTACTTC
.,TRBV7-2,TRBD1,TRBJ1-2,CASSSTSGQGALGYGYTF,TGTGCCAGCAGCTCCACTTCGGGACAGGGGGCTTTGGGCTATGGCTACACCTTC
.,TRBV24-1,.,TRBJ1-5,CATSTSDRGRDQPQHF,.
.,TRBV2,.,TRBJ2-7,CASSEPLVPHEQYF,TGTGCCAGCAGTGAACCGCTAGTTCCTCACGAGCAGTACTTC
.,TRBV24-1,TRBD1,TRBJ1-1,CATSAGQGAWDTEAFF,TGTGCCACCAGTGCGGGACAGGGGGCGTGGGACACTGAAGCTTTCTTT
.,TRBV18,TRBD2,TRBJ2-7,CASSRSGTKAYEQYF,TGTGCCAGCTCACGTAGCGGGACGAAAGCCTACGAGCAGTACTTC
.,TRBV11-2,.,TRBJ2-6,CASSLGGGLWANVLTF,TGTGCCAGCAGCTTAGGAGGAGGGCTCTGGGCCAACGTCCTGACTTTC
.,TRBV11-2,TRBD2,TRBJ2-7,CASSLGFGAGGASEQYF,TGTGCCAGCAGCTTAGGTTTTGGGGCGGGAGGGGCCTCCGAGCAGTACTTC
.,TRBV7-7,.,TRBJ2-5,CASSLAPQGQETQYF,TGTGCCAGCAGCTTAGCGCCACAGGGCCAAGAGACCCAGTACTTC
.,TRBV7-2,TRBD1,TRBJ1-3,CASSRRQGEGNTIYF,TGTGCCAGCAGCCGGAGACAGGGTGAGGGAAACACCATATATTTT
once,TRBV5-1,TRBD2,TRBJ2-1,CASSLEGRVGLAGGGEQFF,TGCGCCAGCAGCCTAGAGGGCCGAGTGGGACTAGCGGGAGGAGGCGAGCAGTTCTTC
many,TRBV6-5,.,TRBJ2-7,CASSETTYEQYF,TGTGCCAGCAGCGAGACAACCTACGAGCAGTACTTC
.,TRBV7-6,.,TRBJ1-3,CASSLSGLSGNTIYF,TGTGCCAGCAGCTTATCTGGACTCTCTGGAAACACCATATATTTT
.,TRBV15,TRBD1,TRBJ1-1,CATSKMTGGVPTEAFF,TGTGCCACCAGCAAGATGACAGGGGGCGTCCCCACTGAAGCTTTCTTT
few,TRBV12-5,.,TRBJ2-7,CASGLSGYAGHEQYF,TGTGCTAGTGGTTTGAGTGGATACGCAGGGCACGAGCAGTACTTC
.,TRBV24-1,TRBD1,TRBJ2-3,CATSGTGGFGTDTQYF,TGTGCCACCAGCGGGACAGGGGGCTTTGGTACAGATACGCAGTATTTT
.,TRBV20-1,.,TRBJ1-2,CSAPSPDGYTF,TGCAGTGCTCCGTCCCCCGATGGCTACACCTTC
.,TRBV6-2/TRBV6-3,TRBD1,TRBJ1-5,CASSIETGTGRAYSNQPQHF,TGTGCCAGCAGTATTGAAACCGGGACAGGGAGGGCATATAGCAATCAGCCCCAGCATTTT
few,TRBV7-8,.,TRBJ1-2,CASSLSTGGYGYTF,TGTGCCAGCAGCTTGTCGACAGGCGGCTATGGCTACACCTTC
.,TRBV5-1,.,TRBJ1-1,CASSLGTGTFGEAFF,TGCGCCAGCAGCTTGGGCACAGGGACCTTCGGTGAAGCTTTCTTT
.,TRBV7-6,.,TRBJ2-5,CASSPLGPQYF,TGTGCCAGCAGCCCCCTGGGCCCCCAGTACTTC
many,TRBV30,TRBD2,TRBJ2-2,CAWSLVAGAVGELFF,TGTGCCTGGAGTTTAGTAGCGGGAGCGGTCGGGGAGCTGTTTTTT
few,TRBV5-4,.,TRBJ1-2,CASSASGGKIYGYTF,TGTGCCAGCAGCGCGAGCGGGGGGAAGATCTATGGCTACACCTTC